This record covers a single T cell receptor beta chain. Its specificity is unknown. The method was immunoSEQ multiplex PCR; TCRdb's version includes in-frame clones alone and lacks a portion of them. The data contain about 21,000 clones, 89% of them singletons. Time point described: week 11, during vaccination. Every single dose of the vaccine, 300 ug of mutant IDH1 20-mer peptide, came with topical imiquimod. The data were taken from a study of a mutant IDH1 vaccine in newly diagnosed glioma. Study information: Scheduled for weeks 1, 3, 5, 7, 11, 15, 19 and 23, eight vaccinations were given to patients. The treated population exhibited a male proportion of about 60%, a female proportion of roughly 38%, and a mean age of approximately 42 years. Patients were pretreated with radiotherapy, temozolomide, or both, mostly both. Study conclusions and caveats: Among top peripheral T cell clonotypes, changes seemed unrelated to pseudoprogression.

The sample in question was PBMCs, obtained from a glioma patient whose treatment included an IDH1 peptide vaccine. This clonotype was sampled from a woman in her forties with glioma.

The CDR3 is CASTQGRGYTF. CDR3 in DNA: TGTGCCAGCACGCAGGGCCGGGGCTACACCTTC. This chain connects TRBV6-1 to TRBJ1-2, with D maybe TRBD1 (5 bases). V lost 7 bases and J lost 8, with 11 bases in between. The germline V gene encodes CDR1 MNHNS and CDR2 SASEGT. The CDR3 extends over 11 amino acids.